The present entry profiles one T cell receptor beta chain with its context. Its antigen target is currently unknown. Base qualities were left out, and no much larger clone turns up one base away. CDR1 SGHNT and CDR2 YYREEE were looked up in the germline V gene (reference sequence). V is cut back by 2 bases and J by 5 bases, with 9 bases in the junction unmatched. The CDR3 sequence holds 18 residues, the cysteine and phenylalanine included. Just the 54-base CDR3 DNA is kept, in frame starting at base 1. These data belong to a study of T cell changes during pregnancy in multiple sclerosis (dated by TCRdb to between 2018 and 2021). Looking at the study overall: Changes in the T cell repertoire over the course of pregnancy were examined in this study in women with multiple sclerosis.

The library relied on the immunoSEQ multiplex PCR assay. In TCRdb, the immuneACCESS table is reduced to in-frame sequences with V and J assigned. These tables do not hold every clone; where another copy was compared, an unresolved V gene accounts for under half, and the others remain unexplained. The sample contains over 50,000 clones, just under 90% of them found a single time. The top ten hold less than 6% of the sample. The chain joins TRBV5-4 to TRBJ2-3; 15 bases in the junction line up with TRBD2. Sequenced input: peripheral blood from another person, used as feeder cells. This sequence was found in a human donor whose cells served as feeder cells for cultures in a pregnancy study. The CDR3 loop reads CASSFPGLAGGNEDTQYF. In nucleotide form, the sequence is TGTGCCAGCAGCTTTCCGGGACTAGCGGGGGGTAATGAAGATACGCAGTATTTT.